Sequencing of this T cell receptor (beta chain) was carried out in a study of T cell clones after liver transplantation. Study background: As an antigen-independent comparator, third-party-reactive TCRbeta sequences came from pre-transplant mixed lymphocyte reactions. Three of eight recipients were HCV-positive; others had non-autoimmune, non-viral indications. Study results and limitations: Post-transplant time points were not standardized, so conclusions are preliminary.

Deletions cut 1 base from V and 2 bases from J, with 12 bases between. Looked up from germline, CDR1 is SGHAT and CDR2 is FQNNGV. This CDR3 comprises 17 residues. The data were produced by immunoSEQ multiplex PCR, yet TCRdb's version contains in-frame clones alone and is incomplete. The profile shows about 74,000 clones, 80% of them singletons. Points on this clone: Its antigen is not identified.

The chain employs TRBV11-2 and TRBJ2-6, with D uncertain. The sequences come from CD4+ T cells from blood, collected before liver transplant. The origin of this receptor is a human donor who received a liver transplant. Written as DNA, the CDR3 is TGTGCCAGCAGCTTAGCTTACGGGTATGCTGGGGCCAACGTCCTGACTTTC. It codes for CASSLAYGYAGANVLTF.